One and the same sample provided the 13 T cell receptor beta chains below, sequenced in a study of post-analysis software for immune sequencing data. The library was made from cDNA and included unique molecular identifiers. TCRdb called the PCR reads again in MiXCR, with one record for every CDR3 protein. The table lists 700,000 to 800,000 distinct CDR3 sequences, less than 35% of them singletons. Notes on the study in general: In patients, TRBV5-6, TRBV5-1 and TRBV20-1 belonged to five or six TRBV segments found more frequently than in controls.

No cognate antigen is known for these TCRs. Sequencing was carried out using blood. The origin of the receptors is a girl between 10 and 17 years old with multiple sclerosis.

A few counts support this clonotype. The genes are TRBV2 and TRBJ2-3; 9 positions match TRBD2. Per germline, CDR1 SNHLY and CDR2 FYNNEI. Losses at the gene ends were 8 bases for V and 14 bases for J; bases not matched to a gene: 8. The CDR3 length is 11 residues. The CDR3 DNA is TGTGCCAGCCCCGAGTTAGCGGGAGTGTATTTT. Amino acid sequence: CASPELAGVYF.

This chain connects TRBV28 to TRBJ1-2, with unresolved D. The germline gives CDR1 MDHEN, CDR2 SYDVKM. The CDR3 contains 15 residues. Trimming took off 4 bases at V and 2 bases at J, with 14 bases between the two ends. The CDR3 DNA follows: TGTGCCAGCAGTTCCCCGGGCCCGATAAACTATGGCTACACCTTC. Translating gives CASSSPGPINYGYTF.

This sequence joins TRBV4-3 and TRBJ1-2; 12 nucleotides align to TRBD1. The germline V gene encodes CDR1 LGHNA and CDR2 YSLEER. Trimming removed 0 bases from V and 5 bases from J; junction bases left unmatched: 7. This CDR3 is 17 amino acids long. The CDR3 sequence is CASSQDGTGGFWYGYTF. The CDR3 nucleotides read TGCGCCAGCAGCCAAGATGGGACAGGGGGCTTCTGGTATGGCTACACCTTC.

J is TRBJ2-4 and V is TRBV18; D unresolved. The CDR3 runs 13 residues. Germline values: CDR1 KGHSH, CDR2 LQKENI. The ends were cut back, 4 bases at V and 5 bases at J, with 9 bases in the middle. CDR3 loop: CASSQVTENIQYF. The CDR3 nucleotides read TGTGCCAGCTCACAGGTCACAGAAAACATTCAGTACTTC.

About this clonotype: This likely comes from a read error, as the CDR3 has no conserved phenylalanine or tryptophan at its end. This rearrangement joins TRBV7-9 to TRBJ1-2, with D perhaps TRBD1 (5 bases). Looked up from germline, CDR1 is SEHNR and CDR2 is FQNEAQ (reference sequence). The CDR3 is made up of 15 amino acids. Trimming took off 3 bases at V and 0 bases at J, with 11 bases between the two ends. The DNA for the CDR3 is TGTGCCAGCAGCTTGGGGGACCGAGCTAACTATGGCTACACCTGC. Encoded protein: CASSLGDRANYGYTC.

V usage is TRBV7-2 and J usage is TRBJ2-3; 9 bases align to TRBD2. This CDR3 region has 18 residues. J gave up 1 base and V 4 bases, and 12 bases lay outside the gene matches. Germline V gene sequence: CDR1 SGHTA, CDR2 FQGNSA. As DNA, the CDR3 is TGTGCCAGCAGCTCTGGACTTGGTAGCGGGGGAGGCACAGATACGCAGTATTTT. As protein: CASSSGLGSGGGTDTQYF.

This clonotype occurred a few times. The chain carries TRBV6-1 and TRBJ2-5; possibly TRBD2 for D (6 bases). Trimming removed 2 bases at V and 5 bases at J, with 18 bases between. Germline CDR1 reads MNHNS; CDR2 reads SASEGT. There are 16 residues in the CDR3. The CDR3 DNA follows: TGTGCCAGCAGTGAACGGGGGTCTCCCGGGTTCGAGACCCAGTACTTC. This gives the protein CASSERGSPGFETQYF.

This clonotype was observed a handful of times. The rearrangement uses TRBV7-9 and TRBJ1-2; D not certain. The CDR3 is made up of 12 amino acids. CDR1 is SEHNR, CDR2 FQNEAQ, per germline (reference sequence). Trimming took 5 bases from V and 2 from J, leaving 6 bases between them. In DNA, the CDR3 is TGTGCCAGCAGCCCATGGAACTATGGCTACACCTTC. This translates into CASSPWNYGYTF.

The J gene is TRBJ1-6, the V gene TRBV5-1; D unresolved. Germline CDR1 is SGHRS and CDR2 is YFSETQ. V lost 0 bases and J 9 bases, leaving 7 bases between the germline ends. CDR3 length: 13 residues. The CDR3 here is CASSLEAGSPLHF. The DNA of the CDR3 is TGCGCCAGCAGCTTGGAGGCAGGTTCACCCCTCCACTTT.

This clonotype was seen a few times. CDR3 in amino acids: CASSTKRWGGLVETQYF. The CDR3, as DNA: TGTGCCAGCAGTACTAAACGTTGGGGGGGGCTTGTAGAGACCCAGTACTTC. This chain uses TRBV6-5 with TRBJ2-5, with D possibly TRBD2 on 7 matching bases. CDR3 length: 17 amino acids. Germline CDR1 is MNHEY and CDR2 is SVGAGI. The V end lost 5 bases, the J end lost 4 bases, and 23 bases lay between the germline ends.

The V and J genes are TRBV7-2 and TRBJ1-1; D is unresolved. V was pared by 7 bases and J by 3 bases, with 15 bases between. Germline CDR1 SGHTA, CDR2 FQGNSA. This CDR3 comprises 14 residues. The CDR3 DNA follows: TGTGCCAGCACCCTGGGAGGCAGCCACACTGAAGCTTTCTTT. Its protein product is CASTLGGSHTEAFF.

This clonotype was observed a handful of times. V usage is TRBV6-5 and J usage is TRBJ2-1, with D perhaps matching TRBD1 (5 bases). Trimming stripped 2 bases from V and 1 base from J, with 6 bases between. Germline CDR1 MNHEY, CDR2 SVGAGI. The CDR3 length is 14 residues. The CDR3 sequence is CASSYTGSYNEQFF. The CDR3 nucleotides read TGTGCCAGCAGTTACACAGGATCCTACAATGAGCAGTTCTTC.

This clonotype showed up just a few times. J is TRBJ1-1 and V is TRBV25-1, with D tentatively TRBD1 (5 bases). The CDR3 has 16 amino acids. Germline lookup yields CDR1 MGHDK and CDR2 SYGVNS. Trimming cost V 4 bases and J 1 base, with 16 bases left between them. The CDR3 loop reads CASSGSGGTGNTEAFF. The CDR3 DNA reads as TGTGCCAGCAGTGGTTCGGGGGGGACGGGGAACACTGAAGCTTTCTTT.